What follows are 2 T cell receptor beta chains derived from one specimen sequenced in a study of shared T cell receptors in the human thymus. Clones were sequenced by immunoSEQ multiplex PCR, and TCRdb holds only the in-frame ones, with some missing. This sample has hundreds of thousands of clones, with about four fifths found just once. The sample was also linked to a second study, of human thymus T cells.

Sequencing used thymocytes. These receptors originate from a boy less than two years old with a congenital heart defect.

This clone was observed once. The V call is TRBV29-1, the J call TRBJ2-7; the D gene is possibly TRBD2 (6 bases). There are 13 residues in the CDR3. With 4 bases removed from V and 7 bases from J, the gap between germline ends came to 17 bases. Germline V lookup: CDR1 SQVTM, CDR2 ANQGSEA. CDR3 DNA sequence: TGCAGCGTTGTCGCCGCGGGATGGGGGGAGCAGTACTTC. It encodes CSVVAAGWGEQYF.

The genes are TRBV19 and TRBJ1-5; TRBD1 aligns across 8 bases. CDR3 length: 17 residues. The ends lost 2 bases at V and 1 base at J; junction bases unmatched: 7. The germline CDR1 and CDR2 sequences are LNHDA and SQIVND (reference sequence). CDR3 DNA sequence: TGTGCCAGTAGTATACCCACAGGGGGACGAAGCAATCAGCCCCAGCATTTT. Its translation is CASSIPTGGRSNQPQHF.